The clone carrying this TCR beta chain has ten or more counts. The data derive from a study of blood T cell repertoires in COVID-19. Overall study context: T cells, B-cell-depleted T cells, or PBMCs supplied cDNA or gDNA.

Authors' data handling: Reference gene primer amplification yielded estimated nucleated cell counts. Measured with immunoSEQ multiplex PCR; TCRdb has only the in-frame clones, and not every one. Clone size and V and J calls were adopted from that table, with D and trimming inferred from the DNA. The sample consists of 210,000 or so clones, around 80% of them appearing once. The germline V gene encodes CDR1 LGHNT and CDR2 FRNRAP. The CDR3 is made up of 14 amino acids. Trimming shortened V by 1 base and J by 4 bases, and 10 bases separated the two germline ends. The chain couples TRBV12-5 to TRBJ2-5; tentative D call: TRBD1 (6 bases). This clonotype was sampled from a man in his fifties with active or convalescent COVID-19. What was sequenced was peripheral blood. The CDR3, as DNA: TGTGCTAGTGGTTTGGACAGGGTTGGAGAGACCCAGTACTTC. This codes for CASGLDRVGETQYF.